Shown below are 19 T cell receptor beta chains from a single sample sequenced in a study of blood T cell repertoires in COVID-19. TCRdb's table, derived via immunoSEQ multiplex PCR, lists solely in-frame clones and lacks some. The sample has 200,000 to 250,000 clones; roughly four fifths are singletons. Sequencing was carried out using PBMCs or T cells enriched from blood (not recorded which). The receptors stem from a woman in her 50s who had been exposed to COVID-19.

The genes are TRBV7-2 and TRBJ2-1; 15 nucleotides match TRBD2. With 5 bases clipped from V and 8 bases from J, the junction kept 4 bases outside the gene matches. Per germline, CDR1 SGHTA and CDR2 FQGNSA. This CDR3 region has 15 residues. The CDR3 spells CASSRTSGGAYEQFF. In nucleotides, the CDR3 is TGTGCCAGCAGCCGGACTAGCGGGGGGGCCTATGAGCAGTTCTTC.

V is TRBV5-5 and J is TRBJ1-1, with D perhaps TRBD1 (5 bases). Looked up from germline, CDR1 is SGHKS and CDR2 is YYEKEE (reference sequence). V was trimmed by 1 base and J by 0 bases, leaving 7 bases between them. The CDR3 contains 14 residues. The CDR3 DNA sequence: TGTGCCAGCAGCTTGCAGGGCATGAACACTGAAGCTTTCTTT. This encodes CASSLQGMNTEAFF.

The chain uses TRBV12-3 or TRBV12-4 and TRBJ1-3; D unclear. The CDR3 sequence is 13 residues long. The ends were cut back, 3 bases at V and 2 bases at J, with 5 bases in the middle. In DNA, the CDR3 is TGTGCCAGCAGTTTCGCAGCTGGAAACACCATATATTTT. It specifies CASSFAAGNTIYF.

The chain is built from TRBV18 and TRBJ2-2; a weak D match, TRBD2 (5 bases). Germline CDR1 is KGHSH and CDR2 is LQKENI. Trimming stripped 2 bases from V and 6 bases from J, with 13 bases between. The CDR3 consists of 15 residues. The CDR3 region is CASSPRTPGAGELFF. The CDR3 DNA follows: TGTGCCAGCTCACCAAGGACCCCCGGGGCCGGGGAGCTGTTTTTT.

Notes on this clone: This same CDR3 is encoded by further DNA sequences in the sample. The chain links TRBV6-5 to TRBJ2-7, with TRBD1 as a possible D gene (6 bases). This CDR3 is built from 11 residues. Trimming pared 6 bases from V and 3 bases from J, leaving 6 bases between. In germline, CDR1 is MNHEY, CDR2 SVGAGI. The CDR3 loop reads CASRQGYEQYF. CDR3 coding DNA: TGTGCCAGCAGACAGGGCTACGAGCAGTACTTC.

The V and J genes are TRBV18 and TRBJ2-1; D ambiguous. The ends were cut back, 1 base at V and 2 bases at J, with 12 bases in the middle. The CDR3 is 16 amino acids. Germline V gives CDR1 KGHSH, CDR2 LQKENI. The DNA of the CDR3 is TGTGCCAGCTCACCACAGGTCAGGAACCCCTACAATGAGCAGTTCTTC. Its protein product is CASSPQVRNPYNEQFF.

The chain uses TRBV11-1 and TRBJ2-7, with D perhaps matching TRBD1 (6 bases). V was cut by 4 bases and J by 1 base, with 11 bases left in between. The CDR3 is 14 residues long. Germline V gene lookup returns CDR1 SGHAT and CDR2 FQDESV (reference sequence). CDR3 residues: CASSWDTSSYEQYF. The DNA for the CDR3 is TGTGCCAGCAGCTGGGACACTTCGTCCTACGAGCAGTACTTC.

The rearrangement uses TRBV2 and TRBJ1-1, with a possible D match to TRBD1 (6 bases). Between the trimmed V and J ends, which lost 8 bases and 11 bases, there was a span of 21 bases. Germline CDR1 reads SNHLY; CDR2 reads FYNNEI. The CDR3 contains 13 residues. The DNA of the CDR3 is TGTGCCAGCGGGGGATCCCGTGGGGGGGCGGCTTTCTTT. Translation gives CASGGSRGGAAFF. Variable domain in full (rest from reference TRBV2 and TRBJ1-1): EPEVTQTPSHQVTQMGQEVILRCVPISNHLYFYWYRQILGQKVEFLVSFYNNEISEKSEIFDDQFSVERPDGSNFTLKIRSTKLEDSAMYFCASGGSRGGAAFFGQGTRLTVV.

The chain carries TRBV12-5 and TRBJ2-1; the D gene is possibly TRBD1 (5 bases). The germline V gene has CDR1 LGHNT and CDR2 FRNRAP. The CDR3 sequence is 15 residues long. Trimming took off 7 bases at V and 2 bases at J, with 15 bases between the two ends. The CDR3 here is CASASGDSPYNEQFF. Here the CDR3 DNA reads TGTGCTAGTGCCTCAGGAGACAGCCCCTACAATGAGCAGTTCTTC.

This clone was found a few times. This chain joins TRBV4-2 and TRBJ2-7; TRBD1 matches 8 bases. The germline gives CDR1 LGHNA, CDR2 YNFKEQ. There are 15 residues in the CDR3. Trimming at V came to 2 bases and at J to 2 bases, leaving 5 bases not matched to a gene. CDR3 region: CASSQSRRGPYEQYF. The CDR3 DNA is TGTGCCAGCAGCCAAAGTCGCAGGGGGCCCTACGAGCAGTACTTC.

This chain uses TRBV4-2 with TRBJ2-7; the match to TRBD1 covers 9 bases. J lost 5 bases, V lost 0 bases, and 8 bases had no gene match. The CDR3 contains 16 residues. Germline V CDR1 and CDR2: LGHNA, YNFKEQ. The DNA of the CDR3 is TGTGCCAGCAGCCAAGATATTGGGACAGGGAGCCACGAGCAGTACTTC. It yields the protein CASSQDIGTGSHEQYF.

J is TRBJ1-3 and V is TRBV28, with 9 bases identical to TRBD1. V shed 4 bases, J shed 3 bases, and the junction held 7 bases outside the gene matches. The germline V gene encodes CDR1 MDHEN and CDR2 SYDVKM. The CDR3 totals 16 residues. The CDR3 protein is CASSSQGAEDGNTIYF. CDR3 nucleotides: TGTGCCAGCAGTTCACAGGGGGCGGAAGATGGAAACACCATATATTTT.

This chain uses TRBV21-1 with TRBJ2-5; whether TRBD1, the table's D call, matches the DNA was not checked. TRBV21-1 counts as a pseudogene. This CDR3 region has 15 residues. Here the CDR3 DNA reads TGTGCCAGCAGCAAAATTACAGGCCCCCAAGAGACCCAGTACTTC. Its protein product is CASSKITGPQETQYF.

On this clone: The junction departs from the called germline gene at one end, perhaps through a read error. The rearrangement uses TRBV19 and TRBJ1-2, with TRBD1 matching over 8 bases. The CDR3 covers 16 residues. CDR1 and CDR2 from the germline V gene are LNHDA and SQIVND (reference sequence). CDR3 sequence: CASTAGRGPGGYGCTF. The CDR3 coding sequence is TGTGCCAGTACCGCTGGCAGGGGGCCTGGGGGCTATGGCTGCACCTTC.

The CDR3 loop reads CASMGTSGSYEQYF. CDR3 bases: TGTGCCAGCATGGGGACTAGCGGATCCTACGAGCAGTACTTC. The rearrangement links TRBV2 to TRBJ2-7, with 11 bases identical to TRBD2. After removal of 7 bases from V and 1 base from J, the junction contained 3 bases not matched to a gene. CDR1 is SNHLY and CDR2 is FYNNEI in the germline V gene. The CDR3 runs to 14 residues.

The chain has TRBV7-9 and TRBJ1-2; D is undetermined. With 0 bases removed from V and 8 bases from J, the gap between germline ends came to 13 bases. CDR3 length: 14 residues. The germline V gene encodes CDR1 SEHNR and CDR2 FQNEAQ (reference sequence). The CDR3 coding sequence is TGTGCCAGCAGCTTAGCCGGAGGGCGGGAAGGCTACACCTTC. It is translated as CASSLAGGREGYTF. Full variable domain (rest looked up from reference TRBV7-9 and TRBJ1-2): DTGVSQNPRHKITKRGQNVTFRCDPISEHNRLYWYRQTLGQGPEFLTYFQNEAQLEKSRLLSDRFSAERPKGSFSTLEIQRTEQGDSAMYLCASSLAGGREGYTFGSGTRLTVV.

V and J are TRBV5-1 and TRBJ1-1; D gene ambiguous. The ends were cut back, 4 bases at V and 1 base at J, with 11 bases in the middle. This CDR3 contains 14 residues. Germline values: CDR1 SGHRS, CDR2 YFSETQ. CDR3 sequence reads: CASSPAGGNTEAFF. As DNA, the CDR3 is TGCGCCAGCAGCCCGGCTGGAGGGAACACTGAAGCTTTCTTT.

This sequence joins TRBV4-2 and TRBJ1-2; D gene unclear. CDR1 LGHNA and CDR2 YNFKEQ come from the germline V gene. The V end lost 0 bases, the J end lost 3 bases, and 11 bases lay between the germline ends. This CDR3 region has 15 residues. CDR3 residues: CASSQDLADDYGYTF. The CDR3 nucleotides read TGTGCCAGCAGCCAAGATTTAGCAGACGACTATGGCTACACCTTC.

CDR3 protein: CASSWTGGASMNTEAFF. The CDR3 coding sequence is TGTGCCAGCAGCTGGACGGGGGGGGCCTCCATGAACACTGAAGCTTTCTTT. The genes are TRBV27 and TRBJ1-1; D may be TRBD1 (6 bases). Trimming shortened V by 6 bases and J by 0 bases, and 20 bases separated the two germline ends. This CDR3 comprises 17 residues. Germline loops: CDR1 MNHEY, CDR2 SMNVEV (reference sequence).